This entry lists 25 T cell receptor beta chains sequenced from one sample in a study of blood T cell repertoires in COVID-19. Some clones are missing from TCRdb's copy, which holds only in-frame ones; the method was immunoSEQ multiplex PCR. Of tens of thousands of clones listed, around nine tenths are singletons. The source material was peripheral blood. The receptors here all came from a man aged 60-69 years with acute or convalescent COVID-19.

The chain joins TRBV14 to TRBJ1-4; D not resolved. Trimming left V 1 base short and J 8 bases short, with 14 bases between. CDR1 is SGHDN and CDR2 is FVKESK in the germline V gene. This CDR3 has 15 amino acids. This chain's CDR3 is CASSQVEGLKEKLFF. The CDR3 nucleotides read TGTGCCAGCAGCCAAGTGGAAGGACTGAAGGAAAAACTGTTTTTT.

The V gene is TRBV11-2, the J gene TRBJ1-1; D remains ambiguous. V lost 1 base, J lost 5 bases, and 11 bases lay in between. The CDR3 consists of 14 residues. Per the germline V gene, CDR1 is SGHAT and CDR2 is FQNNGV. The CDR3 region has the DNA TGTGCCAGCAGCTTAGTGTACGGGGAGACTGAAGCTTTCTTT. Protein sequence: CASSLVYGETEAFF.

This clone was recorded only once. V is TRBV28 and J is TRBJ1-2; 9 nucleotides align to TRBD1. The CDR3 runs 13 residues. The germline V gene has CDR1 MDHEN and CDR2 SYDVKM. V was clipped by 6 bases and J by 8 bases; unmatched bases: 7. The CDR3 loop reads CASRTGQGSGYTF. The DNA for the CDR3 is TGTGCCAGCAGGACCGGACAGGGGAGCGGCTACACCTTC.

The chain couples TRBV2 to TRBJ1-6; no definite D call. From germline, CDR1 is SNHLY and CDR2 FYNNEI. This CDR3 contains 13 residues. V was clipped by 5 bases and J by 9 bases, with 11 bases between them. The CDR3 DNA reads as TGTGCCAGCAGTCTAAGCAAGTCTTCACCCCTCCACTTT. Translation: CASSLSKSSPLHF. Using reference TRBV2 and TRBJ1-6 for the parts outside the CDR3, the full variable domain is EPEVTQTPSHQVTQMGQEVILRCVPISNHLYFYWYRQILGQKVEFLVSFYNNEISEKSEIFDDQFSVERPDGSNFTLKIRSTKLEDSAMYFCASSLSKSSPLHFGNGTRLTVT.

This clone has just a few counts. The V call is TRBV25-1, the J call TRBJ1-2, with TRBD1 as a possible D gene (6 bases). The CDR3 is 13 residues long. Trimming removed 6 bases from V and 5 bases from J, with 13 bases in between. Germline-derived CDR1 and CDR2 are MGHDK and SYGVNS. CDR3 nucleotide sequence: TGTGCCAGCAGCTCGGACAGCTTTTATGGCTACACCTTC. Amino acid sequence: CASSSDSFYGYTF.

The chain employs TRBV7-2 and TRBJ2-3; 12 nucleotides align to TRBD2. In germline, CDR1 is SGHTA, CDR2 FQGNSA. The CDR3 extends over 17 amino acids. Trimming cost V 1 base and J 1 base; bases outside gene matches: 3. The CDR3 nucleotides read TGTGCCAGCAGCTTAGGGTCTAGCGGGGGGGGCACAGATACGCAGTATTTT. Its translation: CASSLGSSGGGTDTQYF. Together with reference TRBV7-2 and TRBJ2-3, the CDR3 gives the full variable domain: GAGVSQSPSNKVTEKGKDVELRCDPISGHTALYWYRQSLGQGLEFLIYFQGNSAPDKSGLPSDRFSAERTGGSVSTLTIQRTQQEDSAVYLCASSLGSSGGGTDTQYFGPGTRLTVL.

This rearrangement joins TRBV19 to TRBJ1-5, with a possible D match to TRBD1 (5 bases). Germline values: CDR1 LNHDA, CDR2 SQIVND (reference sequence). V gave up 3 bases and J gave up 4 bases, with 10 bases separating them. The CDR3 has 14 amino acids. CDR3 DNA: TGTGCCAGTAGTATTAACAGGCTAAATCAGCCCCAGCATTTT. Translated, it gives CASSINRLNQPQHF.

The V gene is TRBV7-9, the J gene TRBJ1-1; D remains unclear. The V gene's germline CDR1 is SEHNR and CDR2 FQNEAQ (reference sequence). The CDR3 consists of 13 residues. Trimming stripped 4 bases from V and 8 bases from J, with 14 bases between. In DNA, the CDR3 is TGTGCCAGCAGCTCAACCCCAAGTCGGGAAGCTTTCTTT. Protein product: CASSSTPSREAFF. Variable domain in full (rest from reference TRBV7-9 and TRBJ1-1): DTGVSQNPRHKITKRGQNVTFRCDPISEHNRLYWYRQTLGQGPEFLTYFQNEAQLEKSRLLSDRFSAERPKGSFSTLEIQRTEQGDSAMYLCASSSTPSREAFFGQGTRLTVV.

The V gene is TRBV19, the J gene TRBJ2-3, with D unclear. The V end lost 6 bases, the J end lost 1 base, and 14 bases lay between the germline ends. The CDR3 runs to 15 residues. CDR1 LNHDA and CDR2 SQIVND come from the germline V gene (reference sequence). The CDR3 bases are TGTGCCAGTAGCCGAGCCCTGGTGGGCACAGATACGCAGTATTTT. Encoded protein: CASSRALVGTDTQYF.

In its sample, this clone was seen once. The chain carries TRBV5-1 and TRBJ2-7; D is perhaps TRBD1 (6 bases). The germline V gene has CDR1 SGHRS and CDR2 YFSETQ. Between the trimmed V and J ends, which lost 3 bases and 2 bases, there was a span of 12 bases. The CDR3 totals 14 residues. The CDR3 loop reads CASSSRTATYEQYF. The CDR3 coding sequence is TGCGCCAGCAGCTCCCGGACAGCCACCTACGAGCAGTACTTC.

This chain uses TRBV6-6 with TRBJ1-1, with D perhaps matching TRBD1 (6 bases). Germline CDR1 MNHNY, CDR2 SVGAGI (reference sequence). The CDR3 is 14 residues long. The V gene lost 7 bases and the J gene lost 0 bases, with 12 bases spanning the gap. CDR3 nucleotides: TGTGCCAGCACTGAGGGGGATGTGAACACTGAAGCTTTCTTT. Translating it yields CASTEGDVNTEAFF.

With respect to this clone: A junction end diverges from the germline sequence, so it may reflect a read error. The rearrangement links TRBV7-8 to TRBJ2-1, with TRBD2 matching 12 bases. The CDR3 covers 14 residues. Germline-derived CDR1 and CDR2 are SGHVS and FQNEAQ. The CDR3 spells CASSLGASGTSGLF. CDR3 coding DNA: TGTGCCAGCAGCTTAGGAGCTTCCGGGACTAGCGGGCTCTTC. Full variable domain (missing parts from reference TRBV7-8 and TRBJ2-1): GAGVSQSPRYKVAKRGQDVALRCDPISGHVSLFWYQQALGQGPEFLTYFQNEAQLDKSGLPSDRFFAERPEGSVSTLKIQRTQQEDSAVYLCASSLGASGTSGLFGPGTRLTVL.

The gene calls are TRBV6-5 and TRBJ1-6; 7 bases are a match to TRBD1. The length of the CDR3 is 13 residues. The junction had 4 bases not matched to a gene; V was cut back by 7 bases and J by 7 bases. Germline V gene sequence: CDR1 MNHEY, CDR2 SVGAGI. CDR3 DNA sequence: TGTGCCAGCACCGGACAGGTGAATTCACCCCTCCACTTT. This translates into CASTGQVNSPLHF.

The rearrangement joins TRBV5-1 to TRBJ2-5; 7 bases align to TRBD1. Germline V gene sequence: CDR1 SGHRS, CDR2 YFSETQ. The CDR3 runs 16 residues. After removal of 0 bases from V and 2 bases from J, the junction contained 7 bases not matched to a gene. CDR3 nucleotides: TGCGCCAGCAGCTTGGTGGGACAGTTTGCTCAAGAGACCCAGTACTTC. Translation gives CASSLVGQFAQETQYF.

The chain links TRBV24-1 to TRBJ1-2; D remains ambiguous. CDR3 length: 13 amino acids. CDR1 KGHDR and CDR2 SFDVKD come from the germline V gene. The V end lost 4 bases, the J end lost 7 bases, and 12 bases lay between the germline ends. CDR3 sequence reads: CATSDRTSSGYTF. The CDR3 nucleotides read TGTGCCACCAGTGACCGTACCTCCAGTGGCTACACCTTC.

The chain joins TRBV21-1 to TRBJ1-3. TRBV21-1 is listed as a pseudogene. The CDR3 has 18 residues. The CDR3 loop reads CASSSFRGRANSGNTIYF. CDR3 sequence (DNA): TGTGCCAGCAGCTCCTTCCGGGGGAGAGCGAACTCTGGAAACACCATATATTTT.

Here the CDR3 DNA reads TGTGCCAGCAGCTTAACCGAGGGGGCGATAGCTTTCTTT. Translated: CASSLTEGAIAFF. The chain uses TRBV11-2 and TRBJ1-1; 7 bases are shared with TRBD1. V was pared by 2 bases and J by 10 bases, with 7 bases of the junction left unmatched. Germline assignment: CDR1 SGHAT and CDR2 FQNNGV. The CDR3 length is 13 residues.

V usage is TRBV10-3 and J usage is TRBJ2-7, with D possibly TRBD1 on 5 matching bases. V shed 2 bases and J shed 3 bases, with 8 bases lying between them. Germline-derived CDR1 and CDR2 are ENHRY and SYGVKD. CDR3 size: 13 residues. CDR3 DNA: TGTGCCATCAGTGAGCTCAGGGTCTACGAGCAGTACTTC. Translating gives CAISELRVYEQYF.

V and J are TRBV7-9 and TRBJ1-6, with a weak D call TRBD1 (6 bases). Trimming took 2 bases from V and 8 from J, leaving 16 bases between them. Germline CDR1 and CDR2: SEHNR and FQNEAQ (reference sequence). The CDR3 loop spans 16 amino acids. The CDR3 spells CASSLLQGSRDSPLHF. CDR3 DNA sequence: TGTGCCAGCAGCTTACTCCAGGGGTCAAGGGATTCACCCCTCCACTTT.

The CDR3 region has the DNA TGTGCCAGCAGGGGAGACAGGGTACATGGCTACACCTTC. Translating it yields CASRGDRVHGYTF. The genes are TRBV27 and TRBJ1-2, with 7 bases that match TRBD1. Germline values: CDR1 MNHEY, CDR2 SMNVEV (reference sequence). The CDR3 covers 13 residues. V shed 6 bases and J 6 bases; nucleotides not matched to a gene: 7.

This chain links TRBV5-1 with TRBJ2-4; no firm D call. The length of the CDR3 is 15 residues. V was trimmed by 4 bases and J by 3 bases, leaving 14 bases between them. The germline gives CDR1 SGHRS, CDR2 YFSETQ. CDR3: CASSPMGADKNIQYF. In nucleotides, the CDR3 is TGCGCCAGCAGCCCAATGGGCGCCGACAAAAACATTCAGTACTTC.

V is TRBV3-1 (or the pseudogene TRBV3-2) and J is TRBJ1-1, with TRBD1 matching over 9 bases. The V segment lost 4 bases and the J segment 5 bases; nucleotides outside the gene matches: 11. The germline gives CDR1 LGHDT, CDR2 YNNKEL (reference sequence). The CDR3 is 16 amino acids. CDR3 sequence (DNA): TGTGCCAGCAGCCGCCTGGCGGGACAGGGTTCGACTGAAGCTTTCTTT. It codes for CASSRLAGQGSTEAFF.

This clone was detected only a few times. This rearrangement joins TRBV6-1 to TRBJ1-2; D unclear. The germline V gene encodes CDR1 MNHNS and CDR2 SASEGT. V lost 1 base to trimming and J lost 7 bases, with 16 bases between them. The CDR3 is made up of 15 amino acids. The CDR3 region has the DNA TGTGCCAGCAGTGAAGACCCCGAGGCCCTGGGTGGCTACACCTTC. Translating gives CASSEDPEALGGYTF.

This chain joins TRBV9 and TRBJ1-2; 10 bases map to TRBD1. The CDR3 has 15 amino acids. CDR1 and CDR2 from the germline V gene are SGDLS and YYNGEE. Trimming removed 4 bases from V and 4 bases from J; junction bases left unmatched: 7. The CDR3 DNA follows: TGTGCCAGCAGCTTCACCGGGACAGGGGCCTATGGCTACACCTTC. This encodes CASSFTGTGAYGYTF.

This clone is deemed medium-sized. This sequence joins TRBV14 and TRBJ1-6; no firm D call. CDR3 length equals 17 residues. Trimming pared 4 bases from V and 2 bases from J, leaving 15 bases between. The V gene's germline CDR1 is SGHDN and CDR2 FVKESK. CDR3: CASSPRGGIAYNSPLHF. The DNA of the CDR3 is TGTGCCAGCAGCCCCCGGGGAGGGATCGCCTATAATTCACCCCTCCACTTT.